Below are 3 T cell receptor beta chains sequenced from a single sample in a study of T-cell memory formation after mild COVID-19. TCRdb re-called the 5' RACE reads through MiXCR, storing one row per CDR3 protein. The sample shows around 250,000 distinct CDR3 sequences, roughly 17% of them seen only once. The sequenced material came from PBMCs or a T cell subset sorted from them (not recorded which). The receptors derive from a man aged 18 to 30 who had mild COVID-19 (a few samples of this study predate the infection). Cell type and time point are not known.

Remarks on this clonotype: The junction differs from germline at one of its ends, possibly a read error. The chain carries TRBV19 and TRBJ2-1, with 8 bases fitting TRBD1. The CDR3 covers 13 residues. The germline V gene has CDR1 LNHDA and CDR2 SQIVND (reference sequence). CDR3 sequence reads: CASSFSAGQVPSF. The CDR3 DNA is TGTGCCAGTAGCTTTAGCGCGGGACAGGTCCCGTCCTTC.

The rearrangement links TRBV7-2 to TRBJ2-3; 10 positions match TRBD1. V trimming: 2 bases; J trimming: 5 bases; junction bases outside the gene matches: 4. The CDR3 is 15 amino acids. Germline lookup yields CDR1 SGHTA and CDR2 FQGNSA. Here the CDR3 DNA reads TGTGCCAGCAGCTTAAGACGGACAGGGGGAGATACGCAGTATTTT. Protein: CASSLRRTGGDTQYF.

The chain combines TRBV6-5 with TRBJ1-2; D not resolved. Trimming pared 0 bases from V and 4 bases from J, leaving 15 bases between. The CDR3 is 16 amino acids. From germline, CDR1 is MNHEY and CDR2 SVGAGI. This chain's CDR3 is CASSYSAILGFYGYTF. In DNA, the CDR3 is TGTGCCAGCAGTTACTCGGCCATTCTCGGATTCTATGGCTACACCTTC.